These 31 T cell receptor beta chains were sequenced from one sample in a study of blood T cell repertoires in COVID-19. Only in-frame clones appear in the TCRdb table, and some are missing; sequencing was by immunoSEQ multiplex PCR. The repertoire holds about 480,000 clones, approximately 90% seen once, with roughly 8.5% in the top ten. The sample taken for sequencing was PBMCs or T cells enriched from blood (not recorded which). These receptor sequences come from a woman between 55 and 75 years old who had recovered from COVID-19.

V gene TRBV18 combines with J gene TRBJ2-3; tentative D call: TRBD1 (6 bases). CDR1 and CDR2 from the germline V gene are KGHSH and LQKENI. V was shortened by 6 bases and J by 9 bases, with 16 bases between the two germline ends. This CDR3 contains 13 residues. CDR3 residues: CASSLDRSGTQYF. The CDR3 DNA follows: TGTGCCAGCTCCCTAGACAGGTCTGGGACGCAGTATTTT. The whole variable domain, filled in from reference TRBV18 and TRBJ2-3, reads NAGVMQNPRHLVRRRGQEARLRCSPMKGHSHVYWYRQLPEEGLKFMVYLQKENIIDESGMPKERFSAEFPKEGPSILRIQQVVRGDSAAYFCASSLDRSGTQYFGPGTRLTVL.

The rearrangement uses TRBV5-5 and TRBJ2-1; D ambiguous. The V end was cut by 2 bases, the J end by 6 bases, with 12 bases between. This CDR3 contains 14 residues. Germline V CDR1 and CDR2: SGHKS, YYEKEE (reference sequence). The CDR3 nucleotides read TGTGCCAGCAGCTTTCCTGAGGTGAGCAATGAGCAGTTCTTC. Protein product: CASSFPEVSNEQFF.

The chain carries TRBV12-3 or TRBV12-4 and TRBJ2-1, with D possibly matching TRBD2 (7 bases). V shed 2 bases and J shed 12 bases, with 14 bases lying between them. The CDR3 consists of 13 residues. DNA of the CDR3: TGTGCCAGCAGTTTATTCTGGGGGGGCGGGCAGTTCTTC. Amino acid sequence: CASSLFWGGGQFF.

This clone was picked up one time. The rearrangement links TRBV5-1 to TRBJ2-1; a weak D match, TRBD2 (6 bases). From germline, CDR1 is SGHRS and CDR2 YFSETQ. This CDR3 region has 12 residues. Trimming removed 2 bases from V and 10 bases from J, with 10 bases in between. The CDR3 here is CASSFTGGEQFF. DNA for the CDR3: TGCGCCAGCAGCTTTACCGGGGGAGAGCAGTTCTTC.

This clone was recorded a few times. This chain joins TRBV7-2 and TRBJ2-3; D is perhaps TRBD1 (5 bases). Germline lookup yields CDR1 SGHTA and CDR2 FQGNSA. V was shortened by 2 bases and J by 6 bases, with 18 bases between the two germline ends. CDR3 length equals 16 residues. CDR3 DNA sequence: TGTGCCAGCAGCTTAAGTTCTGTTATGGGGCAGGATACGCAGTATTTT. It yields the protein CASSLSSVMGQDTQYF.

The chain uses TRBV10-3 and TRBJ2-7; D gene unclear. Trimming took off 4 bases at V and 4 bases at J, with 8 bases between the two ends. Germline CDR1 is ENHRY and CDR2 is SYGVKD. The CDR3 extends over 12 amino acids. The CDR3 here is CAISGYKYEQYF. CDR3 in DNA: TGTGCCATCAGTGGTTACAAGTACGAGCAGTACTTC.

This rearrangement joins TRBV10-3 to TRBJ1-4; weak D call: TRBD1 (6 bases). V shed 6 bases and J shed 8 bases, with 13 bases lying between them. Germline CDR1 is ENHRY and CDR2 is SYGVKD. This CDR3 is 13 amino acids long. CDR3: CAIRGGEEEKLFF. The CDR3 DNA reads as TGTGCCATCAGAGGGGGAGAAGAAGAAAAACTGTTTTTT.

V is TRBV7-9 and J is TRBJ2-7; the match to TRBD2 covers 7 bases. CDR3 size: 16 residues. The junction had 16 bases not matched to a gene; V was cut back by 5 bases and J by 6 bases. Germline V CDR1 and CDR2: SEHNR, FQNEAQ (reference sequence). This CDR3 reads CASSEVKGLGRSEQYF. CDR3 coding DNA: TGTGCCAGCAGCGAAGTAAAAGGACTAGGGAGGAGCGAGCAGTACTTC.

The V and J genes are TRBV9 and TRBJ2-5, with 10 bases that match TRBD2. Unmatched junction bases numbered 8, after V lost 4 bases and J lost 5 bases. CDR3 length equals 15 residues. Germline loops: CDR1 SGDLS, CDR2 YYNGEE. Here the CDR3 DNA reads TGTGCCAGCAGCCCCAATCCGGGACTAGCGGAGACCCAGTACTTC. Its protein product is CASSPNPGLAETQYF.

The chain joins TRBV19 to TRBJ1-2; D is possibly TRBD1 (5 bases). Trimming pared 2 bases from V and 0 bases from J, leaving 10 bases between. The germline V gene has CDR1 LNHDA and CDR2 SQIVND (reference sequence). The CDR3 covers 15 residues. The CDR3 loop is CASSIYDRPNYGYTF. The CDR3 coding sequence is TGTGCCAGTAGTATATATGACAGACCTAACTATGGCTACACCTTC.

The rearrangement links TRBV21-1 to TRBJ2-1; the listed D gene, TRBD2, was not tested against the DNA. TRBV21-1 is assigned pseudogene status. The CDR3 sequence is 17 residues long. CDR3 residues: CASSKVLPSGGYNEQFF. The CDR3 DNA is TGTGCCAGCAGCAAAGTCCTCCCTAGCGGGGGTTACAATGAGCAGTTCTTC.

The chain recombines TRBV5-5 with TRBJ1-2; weak D call: TRBD1 (6 bases). The CDR3 loop spans 13 amino acids. Looked up from germline, CDR1 is SGHKS and CDR2 is YYEKEE (reference sequence). Trimming shortened V by 4 bases and J by 0 bases, and 7 bases separated the two germline ends. The CDR3 loop reads CASSNRANYGYTF. CDR3 coding DNA: TGTGCCAGCAGCAACAGGGCTAACTATGGCTACACCTTC.

The chain combines TRBV5-8 with TRBJ1-3; 8 bases line up with TRBD1. The CDR3 is 14 amino acids. V dropped 3 bases and J dropped 3; count of bases not matched to a gene: 2. Germline V gene data show CDR1 as SGHTS and CDR2 as YDEGEE. The CDR3 DNA follows: TGTGCCAGCAGCTCGACAGGGGTTGGAAACACCATATATTTT. Its translation is CASSSTGVGNTIYF.

The V and J genes are TRBV3-1 (or the pseudogene TRBV3-2) and TRBJ2-3; the match to TRBD2 covers 8 bases. The germline V gene encodes CDR1 LGHDT and CDR2 YNNKEL (reference sequence). Trimming took 2 bases from V and 2 from J; bases not matched to a gene: 6. This CDR3 comprises 16 residues. The CDR3 loop reads CASSQWQRGTTDTQYF. DNA of the CDR3: TGTGCCAGCAGCCAATGGCAGCGGGGGACCACAGATACGCAGTATTTT.

V usage is TRBV2 and J usage is TRBJ2-7; tentatively, D is TRBD2 (6 bases). Germline lookup yields CDR1 SNHLY and CDR2 FYNNEI. The CDR3 is 12 residues long. V lost 9 bases and J lost 0, with 9 bases in between. CDR3 DNA sequence: TGTGCCAGTAGACTAGACTCCTACGAGCAGTACTTC. Protein: CASRLDSYEQYF.

This chain links TRBV5-6 with TRBJ1-1, with 10 positions matching TRBD1. The CDR3 length is 14 residues. The germline gives CDR1 SGHDT, CDR2 YYEEEE. The junction had 9 bases not matched to a gene; V was cut back by 4 bases and J by 9 bases. CDR3 DNA: TGTGCCAGCAGCCCGACAGGGGGCATTCAGAAAGCTTTCTTT. Translation gives CASSPTGGIQKAFF.

V usage is TRBV5-1 and J usage is TRBJ1-1, with 8 positions matching TRBD1. This CDR3 region has 14 residues. The trim removed 5 bases at V and 4 bases at J, leaving 7 bases unmatched. CDR1 and CDR2 (germline): SGHRS, YFSETQ. CDR3 amino acids: CASRPGTGSTEAFF. Written as DNA, the CDR3 is TGCGCCAGCAGGCCCGGGACAGGCTCCACTGAAGCTTTCTTT.

The chain joins TRBV11-2 to TRBJ2-4; 10 positions agree with TRBD1. The CDR3 length is 18 residues. V dropped 4 bases and J dropped 6; count of bases not matched to a gene: 15. Germline loops: CDR1 SGHAT, CDR2 FQNNGV. The CDR3 bases are TGTGCCAGCAGCTCGAGACCCCTAATAGGACAGGGGGGAAACATTCAGTACTTC. Its protein is CASSSRPLIGQGGNIQYF.

The rearrangement joins TRBV30 to TRBJ2-6; 7 bases match TRBD1. Germline V gene sequence: CDR1 GTSNPN, CDR2 SVGIG (reference sequence). The CDR3 loop spans 16 amino acids. Unmatched junction bases numbered 9, after V lost 3 bases and J lost 4 bases. In DNA form, the CDR3 reads TGTGCCTGGAGCGTTGGGACAGTGTCAGGGGCCAACGTCCTGACTTTC. It specifies CAWSVGTVSGANVLTF.

The rearrangement uses TRBV12-3 or TRBV12-4 and TRBJ1-5, with TRBD1 matching 7 bases. The CDR3 has 13 amino acids. The junction had 6 bases not matched to a gene; V was cut back by 9 bases and J by 4 bases. Written as DNA, the CDR3 is TGTGCCAGTCTGGGGGGACAGAATCAGCCCCAGCATTTT. Its protein product is CASLGGQNQPQHF.

The chain is built from TRBV11-2 and TRBJ2-7, with a weak D call TRBD2 (7 bases). The CDR3 runs 16 residues. The V and J ends lost 4 bases and 4 bases respectively, with 20 bases between them. Germline loops: CDR1 SGHAT, CDR2 FQNNGV. CDR3: CASSYRGGDISYEQYF. In nucleotides, the CDR3 is TGTGCCAGCAGCTACCGTGGGGGGGACATTTCATACGAGCAGTACTTC.

V and J are TRBV5-5 and TRBJ1-5; TRBD1 agrees at 8 bases. In germline, CDR1 is SGHKS, CDR2 YYEKEE (reference sequence). The CDR3 is made up of 14 amino acids. V shed 4 bases and J 5 bases; nucleotides not matched to a gene: 5. CDR3 sequence (DNA): TGTGCCAGCAGCATATCAGGGGGCTATCAGCCCCAGCATTTT. Translation gives CASSISGGYQPQHF. The full variable domain, with the rest looked up from reference TRBV5-5 and TRBJ1-5, is DAGVTQSPTHLIKTRGQQVTLRCSPISGHKSVSWYQQVLGQGPQFIFQYYEKEERGRGNFPDRFSARQFPNYSSELNVNALLLGDSALYLCASSISGGYQPQHFGDGTRLSIL.

J is TRBJ2-7 and V is TRBV5-5; TRBD1 might be the D (6 bases). This CDR3 has 14 amino acids. V was shortened by 3 bases and J by 7 bases, with 17 bases between the two germline ends. Germline CDR1 SGHKS, CDR2 YYEKEE (reference sequence). The CDR3 loop is CASSSQTGIEEQYF. The CDR3 bases are TGTGCCAGCAGCTCCCAAACAGGGATCGAAGAGCAGTACTTC.

This chain links TRBV9 with TRBJ1-3, with 10 bases lining up with TRBD1. This CDR3 is built from 16 residues. CDR1 SGDLS and CDR2 YYNGEE come from the germline V gene. Trimming removed 5 bases from V and 1 base from J; junction bases left unmatched: 6. The CDR3 sequence is CASSAGTGVSGNTIYF. In DNA form, the CDR3 reads TGTGCCAGCAGTGCCGGGACAGGGGTTTCTGGAAACACCATATATTTT.

The rearrangement joins TRBV6-1 to TRBJ2-5; weak D call: TRBD1 (6 bases). The CDR3 is made up of 16 amino acids. V was trimmed by 3 bases and J by 1 base, leaving 15 bases between them. Germline CDR1 is MNHNS and CDR2 is SASEGT. CDR3 coding DNA: TGTGCCAGCAGTGACCAGGGGAATATGGGCCAAGAGACCCAGTACTTC. Its translation: CASSDQGNMGQETQYF.

The rearrangement uses TRBV5-1 and TRBJ2-1; D is unclear. The CDR3 contains 14 residues. V gave up 0 bases and J gave up 7 bases, with 11 bases separating them. The V gene's germline CDR1 is SGHRS and CDR2 YFSETQ. The CDR3 loop reads CASSLAEVTNEQFF. The CDR3 DNA follows: TGCGCCAGCAGCTTGGCAGAGGTAACGAATGAGCAGTTCTTC. The entire variable domain, with the rest obtained from reference TRBV5-1 and TRBJ2-1, is as follows: KAGVTQTPRYLIKTRGQQVTLSCSPISGHRSVSWYQQTPGQGLQFLFEYFSETQRNKGNFPGRFSGRQFSNSRSEMNVSTLELGDSALYLCASSLAEVTNEQFFGPGTRLTVL.

DNA of the CDR3: TGTGCCAGCAGCGCAAGCGGGGGGGGTGGGACCCAGTACTTC. It translates to CASSASGGGGTQYF. The chain couples TRBV3-1 (or the pseudogene TRBV3-2) to TRBJ2-5, with 10 positions matching TRBD2. Trimming removed 5 bases from V and 7 bases from J; junction bases left unmatched: 7. Germline loops: CDR1 LGHDT, CDR2 YNNKEL (reference sequence). CDR3 size: 14 residues.

This chain joins TRBV2 and TRBJ1-2; D unclear. Germline CDR1 and CDR2: SNHLY and FYNNEI. The length of the CDR3 is 13 residues. Deletions cut 4 bases from V and 4 bases from J, with 10 bases between. DNA for the CDR3: TGTGCCAGCAGTGCTCAACCAGGCTATGGCTACACCTTC. This gives the protein CASSAQPGYGYTF.

The J gene is TRBJ2-5, the V gene TRBV7-6; D possibly corresponds to TRBD1 (6 bases). Trimming left V 5 bases short and J 2 bases short, with 15 bases between. The length of the CDR3 is 15 residues. CDR1 SGHVS and CDR2 FNYEAQ come from the germline V gene. The CDR3 DNA reads as TGTGCCAGCAGCCTCGCCAGGGGTGGTCAAGAGACCCAGTACTTC. It specifies CASSLARGGQETQYF.

This clone was seen just once. This sequence joins TRBV3-1 (or the pseudogene TRBV3-2) and TRBJ2-2; maybe TRBD2 (5 bases). Trimming removed 4 bases at V and 5 bases at J, with 8 bases between. The CDR3 totals 13 residues. Germline CDR1 is LGHDT and CDR2 is YNNKEL (reference sequence). In DNA, the CDR3 is TGTGCCAGCAGCCCACTAGGGACCGGGGAGCTGTTTTTT. It translates to CASSPLGTGELFF.

This clone was recorded once. The chain uses TRBV24-1 and TRBJ2-1; D is possibly TRBD1 (6 bases). The CDR3 is 13 amino acids. CDR1 and CDR2 from the germline V gene are KGHDR and SFDVKD. V shed 4 bases and J shed 8 bases, with 11 bases lying between them. The CDR3 region is CATSEGGRYEQFF. In nucleotides, the CDR3 is TGTGCCACCAGTGAAGGGGGTCGTTATGAGCAGTTCTTC.